These 27 T cell receptor beta chains share one sample of origin, sequenced in a study of T cell repertoires in cytomegalovirus infection. TCRdb called the reads again in MiXCR, with one record for every CDR3 protein. Altogether 300,000 or so distinct CDR3 sequences are present, about 25% being singletons, with the ten largest covering 10% to 15%. These receptors have no identified antigens. The sample here was cultured PBMCs, taken from culture after CMV antigen stimulation. The receptors stem from a human donor in good health (CMV status not recorded). Some clones in this sample may be carry-over from other donors' samples.

The CDR3 DNA sequence: TGCGCCAGCAGCCAGGCGCAGGGGAGGATAGACGAGCAGTACTTC. Translation gives CASSQAQGRIDEQYF. The chain recombines TRBV4-1 with TRBJ2-7; D is tentatively TRBD1 or TRBD2 (6 bases each). This CDR3 has 15 amino acids. V was clipped by 3 bases and J by 5 bases, with 17 bases between them. Germline CDR1 and CDR2: MGHRA and YSYEKL.

The chain couples TRBV12-3 or TRBV12-4 to TRBJ1-4; D not certain. CDR3 length: 14 residues. V lost 3 bases, J lost 3 bases, and 8 bases lay in between. DNA for the CDR3: TGTGCCAGCAGTTTTCAGGACCCTAATGAAAAACTGTTTTTT. The encoded protein is CASSFQDPNEKLFF.

This clonotype was found a few times. This chain links TRBV7-3 with TRBJ2-5; a weak D match, TRBD2 (5 bases). This CDR3 region has 16 residues. Trimming removed 5 bases at V and 1 base at J, with 17 bases between. In germline, CDR1 is SGHTA, CDR2 FQGTGA. The DNA for the CDR3 is TGTGCCAGCAGCCTTAAGTCGACTAACAGCCAAGAGACCCAGTACTTC. This encodes CASSLKSTNSQETQYF. Full variable domain (outside the CDR3, taken from reference TRBV7-3 and TRBJ2-5): GAGVSQTPSNKVTEKGKYVELRCDPISGHTALYWYRQSLGQGPEFLIYFQGTGAADDSGLPNDRFFAVRPEGSVSTLKIQRTERGDSAVYLCASSLKSTNSQETQYFGPGTRLLVL.

This clonotype occurred a few times. The rearrangement uses TRBV7-3 and TRBJ1-2; TRBD1 might be the D (5 bases). CDR3 length equals 13 residues. Trimming removed 2 bases at V and 8 bases at J, with 12 bases between. Germline CDR1 is SGHTA and CDR2 is FQGTGA. This chain's CDR3 is CASSLLEGRGYTF. In DNA form, the CDR3 reads TGTGCCAGCAGCTTATTGGAGGGGCGAGGCTACACCTTC.

Only a few counts were recorded for this clonotype. This chain joins TRBV7-9 and TRBJ2-5; D might be TRBD2 (5 bases). The germline V gene encodes CDR1 SEHNR and CDR2 FQNEAQ (reference sequence). Trimming left V 5 bases short and J 5 bases short, with 12 bases between. The CDR3 contains 13 residues. CDR3 bases: TGTGCCAGCAGCCCCGCCGGGATCGAGACCCAGTACTTC. Translation gives CASSPAGIETQYF.

This chain uses TRBV6-6 with TRBJ2-7, with 14 bases identical to TRBD2. The CDR3 loop spans 12 amino acids. The junction had 1 base not matched to a gene; V was cut back by 8 bases and J by 7 bases. Germline V CDR1 and CDR2: MNHNY, SVGAGI (reference sequence). The CDR3: CASGTSGSEQYV. The CDR3 DNA is TGTGCCAGCGGGACTAGCGGGAGTGAGCAGTACGTC.

The chain uses TRBV2 and TRBJ2-3, with no clear D. This CDR3 comprises 14 residues. Trimming took 8 bases from V and 0 from J, leaving 12 bases between them. Per the germline V gene, CDR1 is SNHLY and CDR2 is FYNNEI. DNA of the CDR3: TGTGCCAGCGGCGGCTCACCGAGCACAGATACGCAGTATTTT. Amino acids: CASGGSPSTDTQYF. Drawing the rest from reference TRBV2 and TRBJ2-3, the complete variable domain is EPEVTQTPSHQVTQMGQEVILRCVPISNHLYFYWYRQILGQKVEFLVSFYNNEISEKSEIFDDQFSVERPDGSNFTLKIRSTKLEDSAMYFCASGGSPSTDTQYFGPGTRLTVL.

This clonotype was counted a few times. This chain joins TRBV13 and TRBJ1-2; D uncertain. Germline V gene lookup returns CDR1 PRHDT and CDR2 FYEKMQ (reference sequence). Trimming took off 2 bases at V and 4 bases at J, with 8 bases between the two ends. This CDR3 comprises 13 residues. The CDR3 DNA reads as TGTGCCAGCAGCTTACGCCCAAGCTATGGCTACACCTTC. This translates into CASSLRPSYGYTF.

J is TRBJ2-4 and V is TRBV5-1, with TRBD1 identical over 9 bases. The V gene end was trimmed by 4 bases and the J gene end by 3 bases; junction bases not matched to a gene: 23. CDR3 length: 21 residues. Germline assignment: CDR1 SGHRS and CDR2 YFSETQ. In DNA, the CDR3 is TGCGCCAGCAGCACCGCCGGGACAGGGCTCCCCTCGGGTAGCGGCAAAAACATTCAGTACTTC. Protein sequence: CASSTAGTGLPSGSGKNIQYF.

This clonotype was seen just once. The V and J genes are TRBV19 and TRBJ1-3; D is unclear. The length of the CDR3 is 15 residues. In germline, CDR1 is LNHDA, CDR2 SQIVND (reference sequence). The V and J ends lost 5 bases and 1 base respectively, with 12 bases between them. The CDR3 protein is CASSLEDGSGNTIYF. The DNA of the CDR3 is TGTGCCAGTAGTTTGGAAGACGGGTCTGGAAACACCATATATTTT.

The chain joins TRBV10-2 to TRBJ1-2; D is perhaps TRBD1 (5 bases). Germline V gene data show CDR1 as WSHSY and CDR2 as SAAADI. The CDR3 is 15 residues long. V was cut by 6 bases and J by 2 bases, with 16 bases left in between. CDR3 sequence: CASSGSQGDNYGYTF. The CDR3 nucleotides are TGCGCCAGCAGCGGATCCCAAGGGGACAACTATGGCTACACCTTC.

This rearrangement joins TRBV7-9 to TRBJ1-6; 7 positions agree with TRBD1. This CDR3 region has 15 residues. The V gene end was trimmed by 5 bases and the J gene end by 9 bases; junction bases not matched to a gene: 10. Germline CDR1 SEHNR, CDR2 FQNEAQ (reference sequence). CDR3 bases: TGTGCCAGCAGCGCATCAGGGGGGGGAGGTTCACCCCTCCACTTT. Translated: CASSASGGGGSPLHF.

This clonotype was observed many times. The chain has TRBV7-2 and TRBJ2-7; possibly TRBD1 or TRBD2 for D (5 bases each). This CDR3 has 13 residues. The germline CDR1 and CDR2 sequences are SGHTA and FQGNSA. Trimming removed 5 bases from V and 5 bases from J, with 13 bases in between. The CDR3 reads CASSLRDPNEQYF. The CDR3 DNA reads TGTGCCAGCAGCCTCAGGGACCCCAACGAGCAGTACTTC.

The rearrangement uses TRBV20-1 and TRBJ1-1; D is possibly TRBD1 (5 bases). CDR1 is DFQATT, CDR2 SNEGSKA, per germline (reference sequence). The V end lost 5 bases, the J end lost 1 base, and 20 bases lay between the germline ends. There are 16 residues in the CDR3. The DNA of the CDR3 is TGCAGTGCTCTCAACAATACCGGGACCGGGAACACTGAAGCTTTCTTT. It codes for CSALNNTGTGNTEAFF.

This clonotype occurred a few times. The chain has TRBV7-6 and TRBJ2-7; 10 bases agree with TRBD2. Germline trimming cut 5 bases from V and 1 base from J; bases unmatched to any gene: 5. CDR1 SGHVS and CDR2 FNYEAQ come from the germline V gene. The CDR3 contains 15 residues. In DNA form, the CDR3 reads TGTGCCAGCAGCCAAGCGGGAGGGCCTTCCTACGAGCAGTACGTC. This gives the protein CASSQAGGPSYEQYV.

This clonotype was counted at least ten times. This chain joins TRBV7-2 and TRBJ2-1; weak D call: TRBD2 (5 bases). The CDR3 covers 16 residues. Trimming cost V 1 base and J 2 bases, with 12 bases left between them. Germline assignment: CDR1 SGHTA and CDR2 FQGNSA. CDR3 DNA: TGTGCCAGCAGCTTAGAGAGTACTAGAACCTACAATGAGCAGTTCTTC. Translation gives CASSLESTRTYNEQFF.

The chain is built from TRBV2 and TRBJ2-7; TRBD1 or TRBD2 may be the D gene (5 bases each). V was pared by 2 bases and J by 0 bases, with 14 bases between. The CDR3 is 16 amino acids. Germline CDR1 SNHLY, CDR2 FYNNEI. The CDR3 loop is CASSESGTRSSYEQYV. The CDR3 DNA sequence: TGTGCCAGCAGTGAATCTGGGACGAGAAGCTCCTACGAGCAGTACGTC.

This clonotype turned up a few times. V usage is TRBV4-1 and J usage is TRBJ2-1; no clear D. This CDR3 has 16 residues. V was trimmed by 1 base and J by 3 bases, leaving 13 bases between them. From germline, CDR1 is MGHRA and CDR2 YSYEKL. The CDR3 spells CASSQGDLSRYNEQFF. The CDR3 DNA is TGCGCCAGCAGCCAAGGAGACCTTTCCCGCTACAATGAGCAGTTCTTC.

The chain joins TRBV11-2 to TRBJ1-1; unclear D gene. The length of the CDR3 is 13 residues. In germline, CDR1 is SGHAT, CDR2 FQNNGV. V lost 1 base and J 6 bases, leaving 9 bases between the germline ends. In DNA, the CDR3 is TGTGCCAGCAGCTTAGTACGTGGCCCTGAAGCTTTCTTT. This encodes CASSLVRGPEAFF.

The chain uses TRBV5-4 and TRBJ2-3, with D perhaps matching TRBD1 (5 bases). CDR1 and CDR2 (germline): SGHNT, YYREEE (reference sequence). V lost 1 base, J lost 2 bases, and 17 bases lay in between. This CDR3 spans 17 amino acids. CDR3 nucleotide sequence: TGTGCCAGCAGCTTGTTGGTTGACAGCCAGCTCACAGATACGCAGTATTTT. Translation: CASSLLVDSQLTDTQYF.

The V and J genes are TRBV28 and TRBJ2-7; 8 bases are shared with TRBD2. There are 11 residues in the CDR3. Germline V gene sequence: CDR1 MDHEN, CDR2 SYDVKM. Unmatched junction bases numbered 5, after V lost 5 bases and J lost 11 bases. For the CDR3, the DNA is TGTGCCAGCAGTCGAAGGACTAGCAAGTACTTC. Protein sequence: CASSRRTSKYF.

This clonotype was seen more than once but under ten times. This chain joins TRBV11-2 and TRBJ2-3; perhaps TRBD2 as D (6 bases). Trimming took 6 bases from V and 0 from J, leaving 16 bases between them. The germline V gene has CDR1 SGHAT and CDR2 FQNNGV. The CDR3 covers 16 residues. The CDR3 region has the DNA TGTGCCAGCAGGCTCAATAGCGGAGTTAGCACAGATACGCAGTATTTT. This codes for CASRLNSGVSTDTQYF.

A few counts support this clonotype. This chain links TRBV20-1 with TRBJ2-1; 12 nucleotides match TRBD2. This CDR3 comprises 15 residues. Germline loops: CDR1 DFQATT, CDR2 SNEGSKA (reference sequence). After removal of 1 base from V and 7 bases from J, the junction contained 5 bases not matched to a gene. The CDR3 nucleotides are TGCAGTGCTAGAGGGACTAGCGGGATTTCGAATGAGCAGTTCTTC. Its translation is CSARGTSGISNEQFF.

The chain uses TRBV7-2 and TRBJ1-3; the match to TRBD1 covers 7 bases. V lost 1 base and J lost 3; bases outside the gene matches: 6. The CDR3 runs to 16 residues. Germline assignment: CDR1 SGHTA and CDR2 FQGNSA. The CDR3 DNA reads TGTGCCAGCAGCTTAGTTGGGACAGATTATGGAAACACCATATATTTT. Translated: CASSLVGTDYGNTIYF.

This clonotype was detected ten times or more. This chain joins TRBV7-6 and TRBJ2-7, with D tentatively TRBD2 (5 bases). V dropped 10 bases and J dropped 2 bases, with 15 bases sitting between them. The CDR3 has 13 amino acids. Per germline, CDR1 SGHVS and CDR2 FNYEAQ. CDR3 in DNA: TGTGCCAAGGACCGCCCGACTACCTACGAGCAGTACGTC. Protein sequence: CAKDRPTTYEQYV.

This clonotype was detected ten times or more. V gene TRBV6-2 or TRBV6-3 combines with J gene TRBJ2-7; D is unresolved. Germline CDR1 and CDR2: MNHEY and SVGEGT. Trimming left V 2 bases short and J 4 bases short, with 6 bases between. This CDR3 has 12 residues. The CDR3 coding sequence is TGTGCCAGCAGTTACCAGATTTACGAGCAGTACGTC. Its translation: CASSYQIYEQYV.

This clonotype was recorded a few times. The chain carries TRBV11-1 and TRBJ1-1; a weak D match, TRBD1 (6 bases). This CDR3 contains 16 residues. Looked up from germline, CDR1 is SGHAT and CDR2 is FQDESV (reference sequence). V gave up 1 base and J gave up 0 bases, with 12 bases separating them. For the CDR3, the DNA is TGTGCCAGCAGCTTAGTAAGAGGGGGATTGAACACTGAAGCTTTCTTT. It translates to CASSLVRGGLNTEAFF. Looking up the rest from reference TRBV11-1 and TRBJ1-1 gives the full variable domain: EAEVAQSPRYKITEKSQAVAFWCDPISGHATLYWYRQILGQGPELLVQFQDESVVDDSQLPKDRFSAERLKGVDSTLKIQPAELGDSAMYLCASSLVRGGLNTEAFFGQGTRLTVV.